The rows below give T cell receptor beta chains drawn from one sample of a study of T cells in Graves' hyperthyroidism and ophthalmopathy. Each CDR3 protein gets one entry after TCRdb re-called the multiplex PCR reads with MiXCR. The table lists 500,000 to 600,000 distinct CDR3 sequences, under 60% of them singletons. Sequencing was done on a sample of peripheral blood or thyroid tissue (not recorded which). The receptors shown here come from a young woman with Graves' hyperthyroidism. Both conserved end residues are part of each CDR3. Each record gives: V gene, clone size, CDR3 protein. Expanded clones get a size class; other rows say once, few or many, or leave the size out.

>TRBV10-3|many
CAIRRTGDTEAFF
>TRBV7-3|NA
CASSPYVFTMGQGIYGYTF
>TRBV18|NA
CASSRVGPSGYTF
>TRBV7-3|once
CASSLRDNYNEQFF
>TRBV29-1|NA
CSVLGGRPTEAFF
>TRBV24-1|NA
CATSDWTGELFF
>TRBV7-9|many
CASSLGQGGEPQHF
>TRBV12-3/TRBV12-4|NA
CASSPTGMRWGYEQYF
>TRBV5-1|many
CASSLAAFRPNSGANVLTF
>TRBV5-1|NA
CASSQGDSRFTF
>TRBV15|many
CATSRAGVGETQYF
>TRBV20-1|many
CSARDRRVLETQYF
>TRBV6-5|many
CASSWGSNQPQHF
>TRBV7-9|many
CASSLGVSDQPQHF
>TRBV27|NA
CASSLSRPTYNEKLFF
>TRBV7-3|many
CASSLWTGRDEQYF
>TRBV6-4|NA
CASSDRGFIKYSNQPQHF
>TRBV2|many
CASSADRGVQPQHF
>TRBV20-1|NA
CSARGPDEQFF
>TRBV2|NA
CASSVRWLTSYNEQFF
>TRBV2|NA
CASSDLNGHNEQFF
>TRBV20-1|many
CSATPLTSGDYEQYF
>TRBV7-9|NA
CASSLASGPQHF
>TRBV7-9|once
CASSSERRGYTF
>TRBV2|many
CASRQDLAGFNDRANVLTF
>TRBV6-2/TRBV6-3|many
CASSFLLREQYF
>TRBV14|many
CASGQRDAEAFF
>TRBV6-2/TRBV6-3|many
CASSSPKGGNEKLFF
>TRBV20-1|NA
CSACTYDRGSEQYF
>TRBV4-1|many
CASSPDRGTYEQYF
>TRBV2|many
CASRDVADTQYF
>TRBV30|few
CAWSVRGTANPRSYEQYF
>TRBV20-1|NA
CSASKRTGGSGANVLTF
>TRBV11-3|many
CASSFEGWETQYF
>TRBV7-9|NA
CASSQWDRTSYEQYF
>TRBV6-6|NA
CASSLLAGGRETQYF
>TRBV15|NA
CATSRDLDYGYTF
>TRBV6-6|many
CASRSDGGNHQPQHF
>TRBV30|many
CAWRRPAQTGTEAFF
>TRBV20-1|many
CSAKGPHDYEQYF
>TRBV29-1|NA
CSVLAGGETQYF
>TRBV5-5|NA
CASSQGPTTERPEAFF
>TRBV2|NA
CASSVENEAFF
>TRBV12-5|many
CASGLEANTEAFF
>TRBV7-2|NA
CASSSGGNGRKRYF
>TRBV4-1|many
CASSPGTSTTYEQYF
>TRBV25-1|many
CASSEWVGGETQYF
>TRBV20-1|NA
CSVFSGRAYEQYF